This passage covers 16 T cell receptor beta chains from one sample sequenced in a study of blood T cell repertoires in COVID-19. Profiling relied on immunoSEQ multiplex PCR, and the TCRdb table lists in-frame clones only, not all of them. The data show about 130,000 clones, about 87% seen once. Sequenced input: peripheral blood. Source of these receptors: a man aged 50 to 59 with acute or convalescent COVID-19.

This rearrangement joins TRBV20-1 to TRBJ1-5; D might be TRBD1 (5 bases). Trimming removed 3 bases from V and 6 bases from J, with 12 bases in between. This CDR3 region has 13 residues. Germline V lookup: CDR1 DFQATT, CDR2 SNEGSKA (reference sequence). The CDR3 DNA follows: TGCAGTGCTAGTTCAGGGTCACGTCAGCCCCAGCATTTT. Translated, it gives CSASSGSRQPQHF.

The chain couples TRBV7-2 to TRBJ2-5; D may be TRBD2 (6 bases). Germline loops: CDR1 SGHTA, CDR2 FQGNSA. The V gene lost 5 bases and the J gene lost 0 bases, with 16 bases spanning the gap. The CDR3 consists of 16 residues. CDR3 region: CASSPEGTLYQETQYF. The CDR3 bases are TGTGCCAGCAGCCCGGAGGGGACTTTGTACCAAGAGACCCAGTACTTC.

V and J are TRBV5-4 and TRBJ1-3; 7 bases agree with TRBD1. The V segment lost 4 bases and the J segment 6 bases; nucleotides outside the gene matches: 7. Germline assignment: CDR1 SGHNT and CDR2 YYREEE (reference sequence). This CDR3 has 14 residues. The CDR3 loop is CASSAGQRTNTIYF. DNA of the CDR3: TGTGCCAGCAGCGCGGGACAGCGAACAAACACCATATATTTT.

The chain uses TRBV6-5 and TRBJ2-3, with D tentatively TRBD1 (6 bases). V shed 5 bases and J shed 2 bases, with 11 bases lying between them. The germline V gene has CDR1 MNHEY and CDR2 SVGAGI. The CDR3 contains 14 residues. The CDR3 region is CASSPNRVTDTQYF. The CDR3 bases are TGTGCCAGCAGTCCAAACAGGGTCACAGATACGCAGTATTTT.

The rearrangement joins TRBV5-1 to TRBJ1-3; possibly TRBD1 for D (5 bases). Germline V CDR1 and CDR2: SGHRS, YFSETQ. This CDR3 region has 14 residues. V lost 7 bases to trimming and J lost 8 bases, with 19 bases between them. Here the CDR3 reads CASLRGEVRYTIYF. CDR3 nucleotides: TGCGCCAGCCTACGGGGGGAGGTTAGATACACCATATATTTT. Drawing the rest from reference TRBV5-1 and TRBJ1-3, the complete variable domain is KAGVTQTPRYLIKTRGQQVTLSCSPISGHRSVSWYQQTPGQGLQFLFEYFSETQRNKGNFPGRFSGRQFSNSRSEMNVSTLELGDSALYLCASLRGEVRYTIYFGEGSWLTVV.

This chain joins TRBV5-8 and TRBJ1-5; D ambiguous. Looked up from germline, CDR1 is SGHTS and CDR2 is YDEGEE. Trimming removed 0 bases at V and 11 bases at J, with 12 bases between. The CDR3 contains 13 residues. The CDR3 here is CASSLGPSTAQHF. In nucleotides, the CDR3 is TGTGCCAGCAGCTTGGGTCCCTCCACAGCCCAGCATTTT.

The chain employs TRBV6-6 and TRBJ2-2; D possibly corresponds to TRBD1 (5 bases). Germline CDR1 is MNHNY and CDR2 is SVGAGI (reference sequence). There are 15 residues in the CDR3. The germline V and J ends were trimmed by 7 bases and 4 bases, with 16 bases remaining between them. The CDR3 DNA reads TGTGCCAGCATGAAGGGGTTCCAGAGCACCGGGGAGCTGTTTTTT. Its translation is CASMKGFQSTGELFF.

The rearrangement joins TRBV28 to TRBJ1-5, with 9 bases fitting TRBD1. Germline values: CDR1 MDHEN, CDR2 SYDVKM. The CDR3 sequence is 16 residues long. The V segment lost 6 bases and the J segment 3 bases; nucleotides outside the gene matches: 9. This chain's CDR3 is CASSLDRGNYNQPQHF. In nucleotides, the CDR3 is TGTGCCAGCAGCCTGGACAGGGGAAATTACAATCAGCCCCAGCATTTT.

The rearrangement links TRBV5-1 to TRBJ1-1; 9 bases are shared with TRBD1. In germline, CDR1 is SGHRS, CDR2 YFSETQ. Unmatched junction bases numbered 3, after V lost 6 bases and J lost 0 bases. The CDR3 loop spans 14 amino acids. CDR3 region: CASTTGGMNTEAFF. CDR3 DNA sequence: TGCGCCAGCACGACAGGGGGAATGAACACTGAAGCTTTCTTT.

The genes are TRBV7-9 and TRBJ2-7; TRBD2 matches 13 bases. The CDR3 contains 17 residues. V gave up 5 bases and J gave up 1 base; unmatched junction bases: 8. CDR1 and CDR2 (germline): SEHNR, FQNEAQ (reference sequence). In nucleotides, the CDR3 is TGTGCCAGCAGCGGACGACTAGCGGGAGGCCCATCCTACGAGCAGTACTTC. This codes for CASSGRLAGGPSYEQYF.

The genes are TRBV6-5 and TRBJ1-2; D ambiguous. Germline values: CDR1 MNHEY, CDR2 SVGAGI. Trimming left V 5 bases short and J 2 bases short, with 9 bases between. The CDR3 length is 13 residues. CDR3 amino acids: CASSQPENYGYTF. As DNA, the CDR3 is TGTGCCAGCAGTCAACCTGAGAACTATGGCTACACCTTC.

The rearrangement links TRBV28 to TRBJ1-1, with D possibly matching TRBD1 (5 bases). The CDR3 is made up of 13 amino acids. The V gene's germline CDR1 is MDHEN and CDR2 SYDVKM. Trimming took off 8 bases at V and 7 bases at J, with 17 bases between the two ends. The CDR3 spells CASDVRADGEAFF. CDR3 sequence (DNA): TGTGCCAGCGATGTCAGGGCCGATGGTGAAGCTTTCTTT.

The chain is built from TRBV4-1 and TRBJ2-7, with a possible D match to TRBD2 (5 bases). Per the germline V gene, CDR1 is MGHRA and CDR2 is YSYEKL. CDR3 size: 14 residues. Trimming stripped 3 bases from V and 3 bases from J, with 12 bases between. The CDR3 sequence is CASSHSPGDYEQYF. The CDR3 DNA is TGCGCCAGCAGCCACAGTCCCGGGGACTACGAGCAGTACTTC.

The V call is TRBV6-6, the J call TRBJ1-4; 8 bases are shared with TRBD1. With 6 bases clipped from V and 3 bases from J, the junction kept 3 bases outside the gene matches. This CDR3 is 14 amino acids long. Germline values: CDR1 MNHNY, CDR2 SVGAGI (reference sequence). CDR3: CASSGTGSNEKLFF. In DNA form, the CDR3 reads TGTGCCAGCAGCGGGACAGGTTCTAATGAAAAACTGTTTTTT.

Only one count was recorded for this clone. CDR3 DNA: TGCGCCAGCAGCCCGGAAGGACAGGGCGTGGGGACCCAGTACTTC. Translated, it gives CASSPEGQGVGTQYF. The chain is built from TRBV5-1 and TRBJ2-5; TRBD1 agrees at 8 bases. After removal of 4 bases from V and 7 bases from J, the junction contained 12 bases not matched to a gene. The CDR3 has 15 amino acids. Germline CDR1 is SGHRS and CDR2 is YFSETQ.

This sequence joins TRBV28 and TRBJ2-1, with 9 bases fitting TRBD2. The junction had 3 bases not matched to a gene; V was cut back by 6 bases and J by 0 bases. CDR1 and CDR2 (germline): MDHEN, SYDVKM. The CDR3 sequence is 15 residues long. In nucleotides, the CDR3 is TGTGCCAGCAGCGATAGCGGGAGCTCCTACAATGAGCAGTTCTTC. This codes for CASSDSGSSYNEQFF.